This T cell receptor beta chain appears in the sequencing data of a study of blood T cell repertoires in COVID-19. Study-level information: There were acute and convalescent COVID-19 samples, and they came from the United States, Italy and Spain.

In the original analysis: Nucleated cell number was recorded as an estimate derived from reference gene primer amplification. This table comes from immunoSEQ multiplex PCR, and its TCRdb copy is limited to in-frame clones, with some not included. V and J calls and clone size are given by that table; D and trimming were obtained from the DNA. The repertoire consists of about 160,000 clones, with approximately 80% occurring once and the leading ten covering around 10%. Trimming removed 0 bases from V and 6 bases from J, with 12 bases in between. The CDR3 runs 14 residues. Germline CDR1 and CDR2: SGDLS and YYNGEE.

The material sequenced was peripheral blood. This sequence joins TRBV9 and TRBJ1-2, with D perhaps matching TRBD1 (5 bases). The TCR sequence derives from a woman aged 80 or older with active or convalescent COVID-19. The CDR3 DNA sequence: TGTGCCAGCAGCGTAGCTGGTGGGGCGGATGGCTACACCTTC. Its translation: CASSVAGGADGYTF.